The 10 T cell receptor beta chains below were found in one sample sequenced in a study of PD-1 blockade in classical Hodgkin lymphoma. Brentuximab vedotin exposure varied among the patients, all of whom had relapsed after autologous stem cell transplantation. Produced via immunoSEQ multiplex PCR; TCRdb's table is partial and in-frame only. The data show about 100,000 clones, around nine tenths seen once. The material sequenced was peripheral blood mononuclear cells (PBMCs), taken before the second cycle of nivolumab. The receptor set was obtained from a human donor with classical Hodgkin lymphoma.

The chain links TRBV19 to TRBJ2-1; D is ambiguous. CDR3 length: 13 residues. Germline CDR1 LNHDA, CDR2 SQIVND (reference sequence). Trimming stripped 4 bases from V and 5 bases from J, with 9 bases between. The CDR3 DNA is TGTGCCAGTAGTAGGGCAGCAAACAATGAGCAGTTCTTC. Residues: CASSRAANNEQFF.

This clone showed up just once. This chain connects TRBV4-2 to TRBJ2-3; 12 bases agree with TRBD1. The length of the CDR3 is 19 residues. Trimming at V came to 1 base and at J to 5 bases, leaving 13 bases not matched to a gene. Germline assignment: CDR1 LGHNA and CDR2 YNFKEQ. CDR3: CASSQAEGSGQGARDTQYF. In DNA, the CDR3 is TGTGCCAGCAGCCAAGCCGAGGGATCGGGACAGGGGGCACGAGATACGCAGTATTTT.

The genes are TRBV5-1 and TRBJ2-1; 16 positions match TRBD2. Looked up from germline, CDR1 is SGHRS and CDR2 is YFSETQ. The CDR3 contains 14 residues. V lost 7 bases to trimming and J lost 7 bases; unmatched junction nucleotides: 2. CDR3 sequence (DNA): TGCGCCAGCGGGACTAGCGGGGGGGCTAATGAGCAGTTCTTC. It yields the protein CASGTSGGANEQFF.

V usage is TRBV20-1 and J usage is TRBJ1-2; D remains ambiguous. Germline V gene lookup returns CDR1 DFQATT and CDR2 SNEGSKA (reference sequence). V shed 3 bases and J shed 8 bases, with 10 bases lying between them. This CDR3 is 11 amino acids long. CDR3 amino acids: CSASIGEGYTF. The CDR3 region has the DNA TGCAGTGCTAGTATTGGCGAAGGCTACACCTTC.

The chain combines TRBV5-1 with TRBJ1-2; tentatively, D is TRBD1 (6 bases). Germline values: CDR1 SGHRS, CDR2 YFSETQ. CDR3 size: 17 residues. V was shortened by 0 bases and J by 0 bases, with 15 bases between the two germline ends. The CDR3 region has the DNA TGCGCCAGCAGCTTGGACATAGGGACACAACCTAACTATGGCTACACCTTC. It specifies CASSLDIGTQPNYGYTF. The full variable domain, rest sourced from reference TRBV5-1 and TRBJ1-2, is KAGVTQTPRYLIKTRGQQVTLSCSPISGHRSVSWYQQTPGQGLQFLFEYFSETQRNKGNFPGRFSGRQFSNSRSEMNVSTLELGDSALYLCASSLDIGTQPNYGYTFGSGTRLTVV.

Of note for this clone: Germline is not matched at one junction end, which may reflect a read error. The rearrangement uses TRBV9 and TRBJ2-3; D assignment may be TRBD1 or TRBD2 (6 bases each). The CDR3 loop spans 14 amino acids. Per the germline V gene, CDR1 is SGDLS and CDR2 is YYNGEE. The CDR3, as DNA: TGTGCCAGCAGCGTATTCGGGGGCACGGATACGCAGTATTTT. Amino acid sequence: CASSVFGGTDTQYF. Full variable domain (remainder filled in from reference TRBV9 and TRBJ2-3): DSGVTQTPKHLITATGQRVTLRCSPRSGDLSVYWYQQSLDQGLQFLIQYYNGEERAKGNILERFSAQQFPDLHSELNLSSLELGDSALYFCASSVFGGTDTQYFGPGTRLTVL.

The J gene is TRBJ1-1, the V gene TRBV20-1; D is uncertain. The CDR3 has 9 amino acids. V dropped 6 bases and J dropped 8 bases, with 7 bases sitting between them. Germline V CDR1 and CDR2: DFQATT, SNEGSKA (reference sequence). CDR3 DNA sequence: TGCAGTGCAAGTGTAGAAGCTTTCTTT. This sequence encodes CSASVEAFF.

The chain is built from TRBV7-8 and TRBJ2-1, with 10 bases aligning to TRBD2. This CDR3 has 15 residues. V gave up 5 bases and J gave up 5 bases; unmatched junction bases: 6. Germline assignment: CDR1 SGHVS and CDR2 FQNEAQ. CDR3 residues: CASSRPSGGNNEQFF. The CDR3 DNA is TGTGCCAGCAGCCGACCTAGCGGGGGAAACAATGAGCAGTTCTTC.

This chain uses TRBV4-1 with TRBJ2-1; the match to TRBD2 covers 8 bases. Germline V gives CDR1 MGHRA, CDR2 YSYEKL. Losses at the gene ends were 4 bases for V and 0 bases for J; bases not matched to a gene: 8. The CDR3 has 17 amino acids. The CDR3 nucleotides are TGCGCCAGCAGCCCCGGGAGGGTAAGGGGCTCCTACAATGAGCAGTTCTTC. It translates to CASSPGRVRGSYNEQFF.

This rearrangement joins TRBV4-2 to TRBJ1-5; 9 bases map to TRBD1. V shed 0 bases, J shed 4 bases, and the junction held 7 bases outside the gene matches. This CDR3 is 17 amino acids long. The germline gives CDR1 LGHNA, CDR2 YNFKEQ. Here the CDR3 reads CASSQEPPGTGNQPQHF. CDR3 nucleotides: TGTGCCAGCAGCCAAGAACCCCCCGGGACAGGGAATCAGCCCCAGCATTTT.